A single sample gave rise to the 19 T cell receptor beta chains below, sequenced in a study of T cells after yellow fever vaccination. TCRdb processed the 5' RACE reads anew with MiXCR; each CDR3 protein has one entry. The sample records 320,000 or so distinct CDR3 sequences, about 7.8% being singletons. Specimen: PBMCs, collected approximately 47 days after the first yellow fever vaccination. These receptors were taken from a man aged 18 to 29 who received the YFV17D yellow fever vaccine.

The gene calls are TRBV7-6 and TRBJ2-3; 10 bases fit TRBD2. J gave up 1 base and V 6 bases, and 7 bases lay outside the gene matches. Per germline, CDR1 SGHVS and CDR2 FNYEAQ. The CDR3 contains 16 residues. The CDR3 sequence is CASSSRLAGGTDTQYF. The CDR3, as DNA: TGTGCCAGCAGTTCCCGGCTAGCGGGGGGCACAGATACGCAGTATTTT.

This clonotype was observed a few times. The chain couples TRBV5-4 to TRBJ2-5; 7 bases map to TRBD2. Trimming took 6 bases from V and 2 from J; bases not matched to a gene: 13. CDR3 size: 16 residues. Germline CDR1 is SGHNT and CDR2 is YYREEE (reference sequence). CDR3 DNA sequence: TGTGCCAGCACCCCGGGAGGCACGGTGGGGCAAGAGACCCAGTACTTC. Translated, it gives CASTPGGTVGQETQYF. The whole variable domain, filled in from reference TRBV5-4 and TRBJ2-5, reads ETGVTQSPTHLIKTRGQQVTLRCSSQSGHNTVSWYQQALGQGPQFIFQYYREEENGRGNFPPRFSGLQFPNYSSELNVNALELDDSALYLCASTPGGTVGQETQYFGPGTRLLVL.

There are a few counts of this clonotype. The rearrangement links TRBV4-2 to TRBJ1-6; D might be TRBD1 (5 bases). V lost 5 bases, J lost 8 bases, and 13 bases lay in between. The V gene's germline CDR1 is LGHNA and CDR2 YNFKEQ. This CDR3 has 14 residues. CDR3 sequence (DNA): TGTGCCAGCAGCGAAGGGACCAGGGATTCACCCCTCCACTTT. Translating gives CASSEGTRDSPLHF.

The V and J genes are TRBV5-4 and TRBJ2-1; D perhaps matches TRBD2 (5 bases). CDR1 and CDR2 from the germline V gene are SGHNT and YYREEE (reference sequence). V lost 4 bases and J 12 bases, leaving 17 bases between the germline ends. The CDR3 runs to 13 residues. As DNA, the CDR3 is TGTGCCAGCAGCCTCCGGGGTGAAGCAGTGCAGTTCTTC. This gives the protein CASSLRGEAVQFF.

This chain joins TRBV2 and TRBJ2-1; TRBD1 matches 7 bases. Germline V gene sequence: CDR1 SNHLY, CDR2 FYNNEI. The junction had 11 bases not matched to a gene; V was cut back by 4 bases and J by 2 bases. CDR3 length: 17 amino acids. This CDR3 is CASSGLTRDRPYNEQFF. CDR3 sequence (DNA): TGTGCCAGCAGTGGGTTAACTCGGGACAGACCCTACAATGAGCAGTTCTTC.

This chain uses TRBV7-2 with TRBJ2-1, with D hard to call. The CDR3 has 14 residues. Germline CDR1 is SGHTA and CDR2 is FQGNSA. V lost 4 bases and J 9 bases, leaving 16 bases between the germline ends. The DNA of the CDR3 is TGTGCCAGCAGCTCTCTGCGGACCCCCCCTGAGCAGTTCTTC. Protein product: CASSSLRTPPEQFF.

There are a few counts of this clonotype. This chain connects TRBV12-3 or TRBV12-4 to TRBJ1-3; no firm D call. The CDR3 has 14 residues. The V gene lost 6 bases and the J gene lost 2 bases, with 11 bases spanning the gap. CDR3 bases: TGTGCCAGCAGGCTAAGGGAAACTGGAAACACCATATATTTT. As protein: CASRLRETGNTIYF.

The CDR3: CASSYRVGEQFF. CDR3 nucleotide sequence: TGTGCCAGCAGCTATAGGGTGGGTGAGCAGTTCTTC. The V call is TRBV7-6, the J call TRBJ2-1; D call uncertain. The CDR3 consists of 12 residues. The germline V gene has CDR1 SGHVS and CDR2 FNYEAQ. V was cut by 4 bases and J by 9 bases, with 10 bases left in between.

This clonotype was observed a handful of times. J is TRBJ2-3 and V is TRBV1; the table assigns TRBD2, which was not confirmed against the DNA. TRBV1 is flagged as a pseudogene. This CDR3 has 13 residues. The CDR3 protein is CTSTGGRTDTQYF. The CDR3 bases are TGCACCAGCACGGGGGGCCGCACAGATACGCAGTATTTT.

J is TRBJ2-3 and V is TRBV7-2; no firm D call. The CDR3 has 13 residues. The germline V gene encodes CDR1 SGHTA and CDR2 FQGNSA. Trimming left V 5 bases short and J 3 bases short, with 9 bases between. For the CDR3, the DNA is TGTGCCAGCAGCGCTGGCCCGACAGATACGCAGTATTTT. Amino acids: CASSAGPTDTQYF. The entire variable domain, with the rest obtained from reference TRBV7-2 and TRBJ2-3, is as follows: GAGVSQSPSNKVTEKGKDVELRCDPISGHTALYWYRQSLGQGLEFLIYFQGNSAPDKSGLPSDRFSAERTGGSVSTLTIQRTQQEDSAVYLCASSAGPTDTQYFGPGTRLTVL.

This clonotype was observed a few times. The V call is TRBV11-3, the J call TRBJ2-1; TRBD1 aligns across 9 bases. The germline V gene encodes CDR1 SGHNT and CDR2 YENEEA. This CDR3 has 16 amino acids. Losses at the gene ends were 2 bases for V and 8 bases for J; bases not matched to a gene: 10. The CDR3 region is CASSLRGTGHRDEQFF. For the CDR3, the DNA is TGTGCCAGCAGCTTAAGGGGGACAGGGCACCGGGATGAGCAGTTCTTC.

This clonotype was picked up many times. V is TRBV4-2 and J is TRBJ1-2; a weak D match, TRBD1 (6 bases). The CDR3 extends over 16 amino acids. The V end was cut by 0 bases, the J end by 7 bases, with 18 bases between. Germline V lookup: CDR1 LGHNA, CDR2 YNFKEQ. The DNA of the CDR3 is TGTGCCAGCAGCCAAGATTTCGGACAGTGGGATGTTGGCTACACCTTC. Translated, it gives CASSQDFGQWDVGYTF.

This clonotype was counted ten times or more. This chain uses TRBV12-3 or TRBV12-4 with TRBJ1-2; 7 bases line up with TRBD1. The CDR3 is 14 residues long. Unmatched junction bases numbered 8, after V lost 2 bases and J lost 8 bases. As DNA, the CDR3 is TGTGCCAGCAGTTTAAATGACAGGGTGGAGGGCTACACCTTC. The encoded protein is CASSLNDRVEGYTF.

This sequence joins TRBV20-1 and TRBJ1-1; weak D call: TRBD1 (6 bases). The V gene lost 7 bases and the J gene lost 6 bases, with 12 bases spanning the gap. The CDR3 totals 11 residues. Germline CDR1 and CDR2: DFQATT and SNEGSKA (reference sequence). The CDR3: CSEGTTSEAFF. The CDR3 DNA sequence: TGCAGTGAAGGGACAACCTCTGAAGCTTTCTTT.

This clonotype has a count of ten or more. This chain joins TRBV12-3 or TRBV12-4 and TRBJ2-5, with D perhaps TRBD1 or TRBD2 (7 bases each). Trimming took off 5 bases at V and 2 bases at J, with 12 bases between the two ends. The CDR3 runs 14 residues. The CDR3 protein is CASSPGGGQETQYF. CDR3 sequence (DNA): TGTGCCAGCAGTCCAGGGGGGGGACAAGAGACCCAGTACTTC.

This clonotype was counted at least ten times. The CDR3 DNA reads as TGCGCCAGCAGTGACCGGCCGTCACTAGCGGGGAACCAAGAGACCCAGTACTTC. This encodes CASSDRPSLAGNQETQYF. This chain uses TRBV5-1 with TRBJ2-5; 10 nucleotides agree with TRBD2. With V trimmed by 5 bases and J by 0 bases, 13 bases remained unmatched. CDR3 size: 18 residues. Germline V gene data show CDR1 as SGHRS and CDR2 as YFSETQ. Full variable domain (remainder filled in from reference TRBV5-1 and TRBJ2-5): KAGVTQTPRYLIKTRGQQVTLSCSPISGHRSVSWYQQTPGQGLQFLFEYFSETQRNKGNFPGRFSGRQFSNSRSEMNVSTLELGDSALYLCASSDRPSLAGNQETQYFGPGTRLLVL.

This clonotype was picked up many times. The CDR3 coding sequence is TGTGCCAGCAGCATACTAGCGGGGGGGAACAATGAGCAGTTCTTC. Encoded protein: CASSILAGGNNEQFF. The V call is TRBV7-2, the J call TRBJ2-1; 13 nucleotides agree with TRBD2. The CDR3 totals 15 residues. Looked up from germline, CDR1 is SGHTA and CDR2 is FQGNSA. The ends lost 5 bases at V and 5 bases at J; junction bases unmatched: 3.

CDR3 coding DNA: TGTGCCAGCAGCGTAGGGTCCCAGGGGCGTAAAAACTATGGCTACACCTTC. Protein sequence: CASSVGSQGRKNYGYTF. The chain carries TRBV9 and TRBJ1-2; the D gene is possibly TRBD1 (6 bases). The CDR3 loop spans 17 amino acids. V was clipped by 0 bases and J by 2 bases, with 17 bases between them. Germline-derived CDR1 and CDR2 are SGDLS and YYNGEE.

The CDR3 sequence: CASSYSQPQHF. CDR3 nucleotide sequence: TGTGCCAGCAGTTACAGCCAGCCCCAGCATTTT. The J gene is TRBJ1-5, the V gene TRBV27; D gene unclear. The CDR3 contains 11 residues. The V and J ends lost 4 bases and 7 bases respectively, with 5 bases between them. From germline, CDR1 is MNHEY and CDR2 SMNVEV (reference sequence).